This TCR beta chain emerged from a study of patients and donors after allogeneic stem cell transplantation. This clonotype was seen at least ten times. V was clipped by 0 bases and J by 10 bases, with 14 bases between them. The germline V gene has CDR1 MNHEY and CDR2 SMNVEV (reference sequence). This CDR3 comprises 14 residues. TCRdb reprocessed the RT-PCR reads via MiXCR and lists one record per CDR3 protein. The table records hundreds of thousands of distinct CDR3 sequences, 16% of them present only once. The sequenced sample was blood, either unsorted or a sorted T cell fraction (not recorded which). The chain has TRBV27 and TRBJ2-3; a possible D gene is TRBD2 (5 bases). The source is a human donor who was either an allogeneic HSCT recipient or a stem cell or donor lymphocyte infusion donor (not recorded which). It is not recorded whose cells these are; they may come from a transplant donor. CDR3 protein: CASSLSGLRGAQYF. Written as DNA, the CDR3 is TGTGCCAGCAGTTTATCTGGACTCCGGGGTGCGCAGTATTTT.